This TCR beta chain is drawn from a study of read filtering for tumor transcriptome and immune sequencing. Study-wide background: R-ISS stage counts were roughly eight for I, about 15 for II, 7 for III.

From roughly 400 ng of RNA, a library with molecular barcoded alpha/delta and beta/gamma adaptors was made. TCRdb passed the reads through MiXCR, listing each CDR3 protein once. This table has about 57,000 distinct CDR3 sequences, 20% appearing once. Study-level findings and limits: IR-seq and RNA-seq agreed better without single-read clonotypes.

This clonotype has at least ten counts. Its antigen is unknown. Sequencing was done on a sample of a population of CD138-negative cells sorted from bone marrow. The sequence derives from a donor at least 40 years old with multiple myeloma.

The CDR3 sequence: CASSLFLNTEAFF. CDR3 nucleotide sequence: TGTGCCAGCAGCTTATTCTTGAACACTGAAGCTTTCTTT. The rearrangement joins TRBV7-9 to TRBJ1-1, with D uncertain. With 2 bases removed from V and 0 bases from J, the gap between germline ends came to 4 bases. Per the germline V gene, CDR1 is SEHNR and CDR2 is FQNEAQ (reference sequence). This CDR3 contains 13 residues.